Listed below are T cell receptor beta chains from one sample, sequenced in a study of cytomegalovirus exposure and HLA in healthy donors. Repertoires were generated with immunoSEQ multiplex PCR, while TCRdb's copy carries only in-frame clones and drops some. The data contain around 180,000 clones, about 76% of them singletons. The sequenced sample consisted of PBMCs. The receptors stem from a woman between 45 and 65 years old in good health and CMV-seronegative. The CDR3 runs from the conserved cysteine through the conserved F or W. Fields, in order: clone size, J gene, V gene, D gene, CDR3 DNA, CDR3 protein. D genes are given only for firm matches. For some rows the clone size is stated as once, few or many, or as a class when expanded; others skip it.

>NA|TRBJ2-5|TRBV15|NA
TGTGCCACCAGCCCCTCGAGAGGCAATCAAGAGACCCAGTACTTC
CATSPSRGNQETQYF
>NA|TRBJ1-1|TRBV5-1|NA
TGCGCCAGCAGCCCTGGACACCTTTCAGTCACTGAAGCTTTCTTT
CASSPGHLSVTEAFF
>NA|TRBJ1-5|TRBV20-1|TRBD1
TGCAGTGCCGACAGGGGCCAGCCCCAGCATTTT
CSADRGQPQHF
>once|TRBJ2-7|TRBV5-1|NA
TGCGCCTCGCGGGAGGGACAGGTTTTCTACGAGCAGTACTTC
CASREGQVFYEQYF
>NA|TRBJ2-7|TRBV9|TRBD2
TGTGCCAGCAGTTTAGCGGGAGCTCCGTACGAGCAGTACTTC
CASSLAGAPYEQYF
>NA|TRBJ1-2|TRBV19|NA
TGTGCCAGTAGCGTCCTAAGCTATGGCTACACCTTC
CASSVLSYGYTF
>NA|TRBJ2-7|TRBV19|NA
TGTGCCAGTAGTCGTGGATATACAGGGACCGAGCAGTACTTC
CASSRGYTGTEQYF
>NA|TRBJ1-2|TRBV19|NA
TGTGCCAGTAATACAGAACAGGCTACCTATGGCTACACCTTC
CASNTEQATYGYTF
>few|TRBJ1-6|TRBV6-6|NA
TGTGCCAGCAGTTACTCGATGCGGTCACCCCTCCACTTT
CASSYSMRSPLHF
>NA|TRBJ1-5|TRBV14|NA
TGTGCCAGCAGCCAATCCGGGAACAATCAGCCCCAGCATTTT
CASSQSGNNQPQHF
>NA|TRBJ2-4|TRBV5-4|NA
TGTGCCAGCAGTCTAGGAGCCCAGGCAGGGAACATTCAGTACTTC
CASSLGAQAGNIQYF
>NA|TRBJ1-2|TRBV28|TRBD1
TGTGCCAGCAGTCCATCAGGGGGGCCAGGGTATGGCTACACCTTC
CASSPSGGPGYGYTF
>NA|TRBJ2-3|TRBV2|TRBD2
TGTGCCAGCAGGCGGGGGACAGATACGCAGTATTTT
CASRRGTDTQYF
>NA|TRBJ1-5|TRBV4-1|NA
TGCGCCAGCAGCCAAGAGGCAGGGTTGCATCAGCCCCAGCATTTT
CASSQEAGLHQPQHF
>NA|TRBJ1-1|TRBV6-5|TRBD1
TGTGCCAGCAGTTACAGCAGGGGGCAGAGTGAAGCTTTCTTT
CASSYSRGQSEAFF
>NA|TRBJ2-2|TRBV4-3|TRBD2
TGCGCCAGCAGCCAAAGGATGCACGGGGGGTACGCCGGGGAGCTGTTTTTT
CASSQRMHGGYAGELFF
>NA|TRBJ2-7|TRBV2|TRBD1
TGTGCCAGCGAAGGACAGGGAAGCTCCTACGAGCAGTACTTC
CASEGQGSSYEQYF
>NA|TRBJ2-7|TRBV18|NA
TGTGCCAGCTCACCACGTTCTAGTCCCTACGAGCAGTACTTC
CASSPRSSPYEQYF
>NA|TRBJ2-2|TRBV2|NA
TGTGCCAGCAGCCGACAGAGTATGAACACCGGGGAGCTGTTTTTT
CASSRQSMNTGELFF
>few|TRBJ2-7|TRBV6-5|NA
TGTGCCAGCAGTCGCCTCGGCGAGCAGTACTTC
CASSRLGEQYF
>NA|TRBJ1-2|TRBV5-1|NA
TGCGCCAGCAGGGACTTACTATTGTATGGCTACACCTTC
CASRDLLLYGYTF
>NA|TRBJ2-1|TRBV5-1|TRBD1
TGCGCCAGCGCAGGGACAGTCTGGGATGAGCAGTTCTTC
CASAGTVWDEQFF
>once|TRBJ1-2|TRBV28|NA
TGTGCCAGCAGTTTAGCGGCAGGGAACTATGGCTACACCTTC
CASSLAAGNYGYTF
>NA|TRBJ1-1|TRBV6-1|NA
TGTGCCAGCAGTGAAGCGGGGGGGGGCGCGACTGAAGCTTTCTTT
CASSEAGGGATEAFF
>few|TRBJ1-4|TRBV2|NA
TGTGCCAGCAGTGGCATGGGGGGAACTGAAAAACTGTTTTTT
CASSGMGGTEKLFF
>NA|TRBJ1-1|TRBV7-3|NA
TGTGCCAGCAGCTTGCGCCGGGAATCGAACACTGAAGCTTTCTTT
CASSLRRESNTEAFF
>NA|TRBJ2-7|TRBV2|TRBD1
TGTGCCAGCAGTCGGGACAGGGTAGCCGAGCAGTACTTC
CASSRDRVAEQYF
>NA|TRBJ2-5|TRBV2|NA
TGTGCCAGCAGATCGGGGGGCGAGACCCAGTACTTC
CASRSGGETQYF
>NA|TRBJ1-1|TRBV19|NA
TGTGCCAGTAGTATAGATCAGGGGATGAACACTGAAGCTTTCTTT
CASSIDQGMNTEAFF
>NA|TRBJ2-5|TRBV6-1|NA
TGTGCCAGCCGGGACACCAATTGGGAGACCCAGTACTTC
CASRDTNWETQYF
>NA|TRBJ2-3|TRBV29-1|TRBD2
TGCAGCGTGGACCTGCTAGCGGGAGTAGTAGATACGCAGTATTTT
CSVDLLAGVVDTQYF
>NA|TRBJ1-2|TRBV10-3|NA
TGTGCCATCAGTGAAAGAGTTGGAGGGCTCGATGGCTACACCTTC
CAISERVGGLDGYTF
>NA|TRBJ1-3|TRBV7-2|NA
TGTGCCAGCAGCTTAGGGGAGGCGGGTATCTCTGGAAACACCATATATTTT
CASSLGEAGISGNTIYF
>NA|TRBJ1-1|TRBV7-8|NA
TGTGCCAGCAGTTCTAACCCGGGGTTGGGTGAAGCTTTCTTT
CASSSNPGLGEAFF
>few|TRBJ1-3|TRBV6-1|NA
TGTGCCGCCAGGGGATTTGGAAACACCATATATTTT
CAARGFGNTIYF
>few|TRBJ1-2|TRBV4-1|TRBD1
TGCGCCAGCAGCCAAGAAGACAGGGGGCGGATAGACGGCTACACCTTC
CASSQEDRGRIDGYTF
>NA|TRBJ2-7|TRBV28|TRBD1
TGTGCCAGCAGCTACAGGGGGCGCCTTCGGGAGCAGTACTTC
CASSYRGRLREQYF
>NA|TRBJ2-1|TRBV7-2|NA
TGTGCCAGCAGCTTAGATGGCAGGGGTGAGCAGTTCTTC
CASSLDGRGEQFF
>NA|TRBJ1-1|TRBV5-1|TRBD1
TGCGCCAGCAGCCCTGCGGGCGACAGGGGAGCTGAAGCTTTCTTT
CASSPAGDRGAEAFF
>NA|TRBJ1-4|TRBV6-4|NA
TGTGCCAGCAGGCCGACAGGCCACCTTAATGAAAAACTGTTTTTT
CASRPTGHLNEKLFF
>few|TRBJ1-2|TRBV10-3|NA
TGTGCCATCAGGGGGGGGACTGATGGCTACACCTTC
CAIRGGTDGYTF
>NA|TRBJ2-1|TRBV5-1|TRBD2
TGCGCCAGCAGCTTGGGTAGCGGGAGAAATGAGCAGTTCTTC
CASSLGSGRNEQFF
>NA|TRBJ1-6|TRBV7-2|NA
TGTGCCAGCAGCCGGACACCGCAGACAAATAATTCACCCCTCCACTTT
CASSRTPQTNNSPLHF
>once|TRBJ2-2|TRBV9|NA
TGTGCCAGCAGCCAGGGGTCCGGGGAGCTGTTTTTT
CASSQGSGELFF
>NA|TRBJ2-1|TRBV27|TRBD2
TGTGCCAGCAGTTCCCCCCGTGGACTAGCGGGGGGCAATGAGCAGTTCTTC
CASSSPRGLAGGNEQFF
>NA|TRBJ1-2|TRBV29-1|NA
TGCAGCGTTGTTGGAGGGTATGGCTACACCTTC
CSVVGGYGYTF
>many|TRBJ1-5|TRBV27|TRBD1
TGTGCCAGCAGTTTAACGGGACAGGGGAGCAATCAGCCCCAGCATTTT
CASSLTGQGSNQPQHF
>NA|TRBJ1-3|TRBV7-9|NA
TGTGCCAGCGCTGATCGCTCAGGGTCGTACGGAAACACCATATATTTT
CASADRSGSYGNTIYF
>NA|TRBJ1-1|TRBV5-1|TRBD1
TGCGCCAGCAGCCCGAGGGGGACAGGGAGACGTGAAGCTTTCTTT
CASSPRGTGRREAFF
>once|TRBJ1-2|TRBV19|NA
TGTGCCAGTAGTATAACCTCGGGACTATATGGCTACACCTTC
CASSITSGLYGYTF
>few|TRBJ2-3|TRBV18|TRBD2
TGTGCCAGCTCACCTCGACTAGCGGGAGTAGTAGATACGCAGTATTTT
CASSPRLAGVVDTQYF
>NA|TRBJ1-1|TRBV25-1|NA
TGTGCCAGCAGTGAATCATCAGGGCCAGTCACTGAAGCTTTCTTT
CASSESSGPVTEAFF
>NA|TRBJ1-4|TRBV2|TRBD1
TGTGCCAGCAGGGGGACAGGGGTCAGTGAAAAACTGTTTTTT
CASRGTGVSEKLFF
>once|TRBJ2-5|TRBV4-2|TRBD2
TGTGCCAGCAGCCAAGGATCTCTAGCGGGCAACCTCCAAGAGACCCAGTACTTC
CASSQGSLAGNLQETQYF
>NA|TRBJ2-1|TRBV9|TRBD2
TGTGCCAGCAGCGTAGGATCTAGCGGGAGGGGGGGTGAGCAGTTCTTC
CASSVGSSGRGGEQFF
>NA|TRBJ2-3|TRBV2|NA
TGTGCCAGCGAGCGGGTGGCAGGCTTTAGCACAGATACGCAGTATTTT
CASERVAGFSTDTQYF
>NA|TRBJ1-2|TRBV18|NA
TGTGCCAGCTCACCGGACAGATTACCGGGGGGCTACACCTTC
CASSPDRLPGGYTF
>once|TRBJ2-3|TRBV27|NA
TGTGCTTCCTGGGGGCAGGGAAGAACAGATACGCAGTATTTT
CASWGQGRTDTQYF
>NA|TRBJ2-3|TRBV5-6|TRBD2
TGTGCCAGCAGCTTGGGACTAGCGGGGGAGGACACAGATACGCAGTATTTT
CASSLGLAGEDTDTQYF